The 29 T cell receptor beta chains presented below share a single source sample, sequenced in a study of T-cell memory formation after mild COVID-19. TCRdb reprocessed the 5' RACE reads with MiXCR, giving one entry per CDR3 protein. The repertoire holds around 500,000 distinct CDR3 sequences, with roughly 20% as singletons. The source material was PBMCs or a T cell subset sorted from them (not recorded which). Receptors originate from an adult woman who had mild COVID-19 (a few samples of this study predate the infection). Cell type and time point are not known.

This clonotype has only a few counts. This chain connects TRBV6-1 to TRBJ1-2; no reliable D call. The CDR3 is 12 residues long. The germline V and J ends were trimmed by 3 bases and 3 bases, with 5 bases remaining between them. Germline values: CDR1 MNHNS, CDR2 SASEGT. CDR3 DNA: TGTGCCAGCAGTGACAGATACTATGGCTACACCTTC. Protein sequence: CASSDRYYGYTF.

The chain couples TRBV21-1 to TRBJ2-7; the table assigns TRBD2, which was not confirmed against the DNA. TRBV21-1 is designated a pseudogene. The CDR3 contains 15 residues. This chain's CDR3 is CASSKAGLAATGRHF. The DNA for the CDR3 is TGTGCCAGCAGCAAAGCAGGACTAGCGGCTACAGGACGGCACTTC.

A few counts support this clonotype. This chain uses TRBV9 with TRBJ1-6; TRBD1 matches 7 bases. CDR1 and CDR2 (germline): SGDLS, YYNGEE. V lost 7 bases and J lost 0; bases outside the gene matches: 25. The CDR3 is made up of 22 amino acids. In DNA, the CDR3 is TGTGCCAGCCTCTGTAATTGGGGACAGCAAACCGGACGGGTCTCCTATAATTCACCCCTCCACTTT. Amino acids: CASLCNWGQQTGRVSYNSPLHF.

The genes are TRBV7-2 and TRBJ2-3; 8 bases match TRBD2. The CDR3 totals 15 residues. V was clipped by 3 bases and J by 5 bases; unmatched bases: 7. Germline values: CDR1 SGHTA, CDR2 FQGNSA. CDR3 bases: TGTGCCAGCAGCTTCTTCGCGGGAGGACAAGATACGCAGTATTTT. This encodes CASSFFAGGQDTQYF.

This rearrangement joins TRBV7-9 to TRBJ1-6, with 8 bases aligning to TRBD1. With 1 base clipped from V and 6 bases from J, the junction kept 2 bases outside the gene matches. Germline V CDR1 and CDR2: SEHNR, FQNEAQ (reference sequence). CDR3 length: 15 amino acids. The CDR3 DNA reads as TGTGCCAGCAGCTTAGATGACAGGGGTAATTCACCCCTCCACTTT. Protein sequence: CASSLDDRGNSPLHF.

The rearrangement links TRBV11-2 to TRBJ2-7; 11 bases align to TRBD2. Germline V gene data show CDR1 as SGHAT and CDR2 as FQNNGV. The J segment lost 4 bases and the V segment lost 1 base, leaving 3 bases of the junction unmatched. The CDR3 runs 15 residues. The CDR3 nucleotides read TGTGCCAGCAGCTTAGCGGCTAGCGGGGGGTACGAGCAGTACTTC. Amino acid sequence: CASSLAASGGYEQYF. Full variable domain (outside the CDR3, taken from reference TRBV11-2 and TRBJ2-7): EAGVAQSPRYKIIEKRQSVAFWCNPISGHATLYWYQQILGQGPKLLIQFQNNGVVDDSQLPKDRFSAERLKGVDSTLKIQPAKLEDSAVYLCASSLAASGGYEQYFGPGTRLTVT.

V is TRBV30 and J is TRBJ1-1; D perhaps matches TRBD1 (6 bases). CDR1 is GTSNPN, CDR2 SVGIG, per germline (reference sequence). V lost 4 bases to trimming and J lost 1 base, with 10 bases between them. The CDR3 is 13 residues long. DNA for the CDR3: TGTGCCTGGACGTGGACAGCGAACACTGAAGCTTTCTTT. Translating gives CAWTWTANTEAFF.

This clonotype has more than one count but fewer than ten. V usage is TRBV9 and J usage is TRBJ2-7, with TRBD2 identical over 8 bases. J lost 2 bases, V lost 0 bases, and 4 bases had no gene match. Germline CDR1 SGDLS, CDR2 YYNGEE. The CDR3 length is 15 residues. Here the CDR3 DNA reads TGTGCCAGCAGCGTAGATGATAGCGGGGCCTACGAGCAGTACTTC. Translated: CASSVDDSGAYEQYF. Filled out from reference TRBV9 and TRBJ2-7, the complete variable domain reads DSGVTQTPKHLITATGQRVTLRCSPRSGDLSVYWYQQSLDQGLQFLIQYYNGEERAKGNILERFSAQQFPDLHSELNLSSLELGDSALYFCASSVDDSGAYEQYFGPGTRLTVT.

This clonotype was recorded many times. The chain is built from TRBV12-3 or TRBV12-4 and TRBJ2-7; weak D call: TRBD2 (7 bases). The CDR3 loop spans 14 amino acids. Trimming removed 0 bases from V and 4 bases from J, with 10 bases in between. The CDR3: CASSLAGGRYEQYF. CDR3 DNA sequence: TGTGCCAGCAGTTTAGCGGGGGGGCGTTACGAGCAGTACTTC.

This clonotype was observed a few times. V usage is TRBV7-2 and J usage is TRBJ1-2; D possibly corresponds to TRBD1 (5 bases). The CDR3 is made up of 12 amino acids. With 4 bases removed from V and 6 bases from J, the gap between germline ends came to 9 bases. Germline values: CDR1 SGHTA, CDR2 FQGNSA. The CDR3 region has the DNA TGTGCCAGCAGCTCCGGGACGCATGGCTACACCTTC. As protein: CASSSGTHGYTF.

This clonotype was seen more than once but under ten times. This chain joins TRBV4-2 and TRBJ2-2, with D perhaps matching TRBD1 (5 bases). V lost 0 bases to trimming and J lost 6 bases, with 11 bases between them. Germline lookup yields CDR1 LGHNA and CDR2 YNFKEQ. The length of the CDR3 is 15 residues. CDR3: CASSQDFSGSGELFF. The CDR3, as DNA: TGTGCCAGCAGCCAAGATTTTTCAGGGTCCGGGGAGCTGTTTTTT.

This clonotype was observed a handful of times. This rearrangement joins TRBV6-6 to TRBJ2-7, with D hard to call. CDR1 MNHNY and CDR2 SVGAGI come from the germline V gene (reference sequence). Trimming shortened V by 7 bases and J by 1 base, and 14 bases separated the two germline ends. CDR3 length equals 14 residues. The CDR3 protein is CASIQSGVSYEQYF. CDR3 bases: TGTGCCAGCATCCAAAGTGGGGTTTCCTACGAGCAGTACTTC.

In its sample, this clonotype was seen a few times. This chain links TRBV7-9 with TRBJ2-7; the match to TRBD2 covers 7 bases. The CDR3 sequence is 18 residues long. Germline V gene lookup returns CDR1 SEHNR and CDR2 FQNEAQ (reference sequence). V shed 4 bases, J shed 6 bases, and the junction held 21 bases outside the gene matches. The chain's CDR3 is CASSYGTTSSPFPLEQYF. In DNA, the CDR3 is TGTGCCAGCAGCTACGGGACTACCTCATCCCCATTCCCTCTCGAGCAGTACTTC.

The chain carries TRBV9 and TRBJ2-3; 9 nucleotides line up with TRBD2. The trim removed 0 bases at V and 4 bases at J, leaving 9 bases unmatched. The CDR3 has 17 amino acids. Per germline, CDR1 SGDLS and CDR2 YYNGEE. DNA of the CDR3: TGTGCCAGCAGCGTAGATACGGGGAGGACTAGCGCAGATACGCAGTATTTT. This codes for CASSVDTGRTSADTQYF.

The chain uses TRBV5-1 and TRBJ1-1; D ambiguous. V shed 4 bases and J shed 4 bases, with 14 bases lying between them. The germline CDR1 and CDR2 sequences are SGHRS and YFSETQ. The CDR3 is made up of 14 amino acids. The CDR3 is CASSLETSGTEAFF. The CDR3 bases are TGCGCCAGCAGCCTCGAAACATCGGGCACTGAAGCTTTCTTT.

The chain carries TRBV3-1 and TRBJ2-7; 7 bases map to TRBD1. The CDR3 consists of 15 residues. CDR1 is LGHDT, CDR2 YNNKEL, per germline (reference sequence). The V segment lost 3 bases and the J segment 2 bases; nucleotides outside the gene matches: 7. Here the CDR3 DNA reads TGTGCCAGCAGCCACCTGAACAGGGGAGCCTACGAGCAGTACTTC. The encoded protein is CASSHLNRGAYEQYF.

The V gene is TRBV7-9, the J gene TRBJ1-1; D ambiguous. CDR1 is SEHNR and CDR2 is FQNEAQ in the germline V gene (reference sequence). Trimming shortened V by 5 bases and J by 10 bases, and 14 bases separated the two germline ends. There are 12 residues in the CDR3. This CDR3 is CASSAGGGPAFF. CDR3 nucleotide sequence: TGTGCCAGCAGCGCCGGTGGAGGGCCAGCTTTCTTT.

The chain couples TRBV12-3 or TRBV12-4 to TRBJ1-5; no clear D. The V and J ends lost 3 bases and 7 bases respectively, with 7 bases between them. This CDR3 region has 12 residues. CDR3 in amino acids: CASSFARQPQHF. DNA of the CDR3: TGTGCCAGCAGTTTCGCCAGGCAGCCCCAGCATTTT.

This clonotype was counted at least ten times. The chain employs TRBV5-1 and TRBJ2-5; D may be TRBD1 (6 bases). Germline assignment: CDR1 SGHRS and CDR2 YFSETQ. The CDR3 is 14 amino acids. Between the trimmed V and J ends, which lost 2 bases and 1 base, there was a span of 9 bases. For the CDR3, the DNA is TGCGCCAGCAGCTTTACCAGGGGCCAAGAGACCCAGTACTTC. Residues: CASSFTRGQETQYF. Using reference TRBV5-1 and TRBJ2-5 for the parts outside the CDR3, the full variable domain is KAGVTQTPRYLIKTRGQQVTLSCSPISGHRSVSWYQQTPGQGLQFLFEYFSETQRNKGNFPGRFSGRQFSNSRSEMNVSTLELGDSALYLCASSFTRGQETQYFGPGTRLLVL.

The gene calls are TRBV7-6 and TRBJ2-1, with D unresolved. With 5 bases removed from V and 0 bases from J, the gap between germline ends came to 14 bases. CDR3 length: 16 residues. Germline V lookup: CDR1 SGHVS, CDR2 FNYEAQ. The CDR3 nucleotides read TGTGCCAGCAGCCCGATGGGCGCGAGCTCCTACAATGAGCAGTTCTTC. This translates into CASSPMGASSYNEQFF.

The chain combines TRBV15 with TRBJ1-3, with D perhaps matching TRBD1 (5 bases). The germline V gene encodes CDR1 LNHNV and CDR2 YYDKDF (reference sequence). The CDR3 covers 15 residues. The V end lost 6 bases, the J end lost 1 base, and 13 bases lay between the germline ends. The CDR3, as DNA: TGTGCCACCAGTTCGGGGGGGTCATCTGGAAACACCATATATTTT. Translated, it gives CATSSGGSSGNTIYF.

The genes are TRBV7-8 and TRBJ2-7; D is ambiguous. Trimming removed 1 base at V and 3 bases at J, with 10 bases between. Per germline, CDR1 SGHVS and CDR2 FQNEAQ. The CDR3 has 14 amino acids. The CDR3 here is CASSLGGSFYEQYF. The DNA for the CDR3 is TGTGCCAGCAGCTTAGGAGGATCCTTCTACGAGCAGTACTTC.

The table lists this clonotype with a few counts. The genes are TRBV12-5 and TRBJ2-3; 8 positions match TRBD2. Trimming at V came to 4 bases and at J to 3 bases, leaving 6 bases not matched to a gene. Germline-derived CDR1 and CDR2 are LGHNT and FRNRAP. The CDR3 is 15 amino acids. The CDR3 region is CASGYGSGETDTQYF. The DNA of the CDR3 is TGTGCTAGTGGTTATGGTAGCGGGGAGACAGATACGCAGTATTTT.

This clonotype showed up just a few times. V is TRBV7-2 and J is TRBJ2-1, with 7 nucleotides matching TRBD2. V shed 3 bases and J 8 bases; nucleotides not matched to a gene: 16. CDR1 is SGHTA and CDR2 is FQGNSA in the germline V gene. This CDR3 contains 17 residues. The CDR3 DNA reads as TGTGCCAGCAGCTTTGCTCTTGGACTAGAGGGTTCCGATGAGCAGTTCTTC. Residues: CASSFALGLEGSDEQFF.

CDR3: CASSLTGENYGYTF. CDR3 nucleotide sequence: TGTGCCAGCAGCTTAACAGGGGAGAACTATGGCTACACCTTC. The V and J genes are TRBV7-2 and TRBJ1-2, with 7 nucleotides matching TRBD1. The V and J ends lost 2 bases and 2 bases, in that order; junction bases with no gene match: 2. CDR1 is SGHTA and CDR2 is FQGNSA in the germline V gene. The CDR3 has 14 amino acids.

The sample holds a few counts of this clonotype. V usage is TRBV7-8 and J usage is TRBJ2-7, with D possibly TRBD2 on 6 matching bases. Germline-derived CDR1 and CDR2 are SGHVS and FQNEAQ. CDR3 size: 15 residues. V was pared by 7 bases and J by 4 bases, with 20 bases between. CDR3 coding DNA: TGTGCCAGCACTCCCGGGGCGGGTCGGGGGTACGAGCAGTACTTC. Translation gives CASTPGAGRGYEQYF. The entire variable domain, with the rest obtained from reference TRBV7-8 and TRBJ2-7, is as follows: GAGVSQSPRYKVAKRGQDVALRCDPISGHVSLFWYQQALGQGPEFLTYFQNEAQLDKSGLPSDRFFAERPEGSVSTLKIQRTQQEDSAVYLCASTPGAGRGYEQYFGPGTRLTVT.

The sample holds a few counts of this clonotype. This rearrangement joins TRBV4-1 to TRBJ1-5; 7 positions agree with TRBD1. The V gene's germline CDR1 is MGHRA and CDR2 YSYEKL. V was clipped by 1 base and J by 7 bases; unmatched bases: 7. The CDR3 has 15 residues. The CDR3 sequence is CASSQAEGAGQPQHF. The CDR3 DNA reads TGCGCCAGCAGCCAAGCTGAGGGGGCAGGCCAGCCCCAGCATTTT.

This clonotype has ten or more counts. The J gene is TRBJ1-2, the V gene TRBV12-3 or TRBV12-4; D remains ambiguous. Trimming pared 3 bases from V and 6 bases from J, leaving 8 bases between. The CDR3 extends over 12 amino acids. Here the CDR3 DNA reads TGTGCCAGCAGTTTTCCCGGGGATGGCTACACCTTC. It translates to CASSFPGDGYTF.

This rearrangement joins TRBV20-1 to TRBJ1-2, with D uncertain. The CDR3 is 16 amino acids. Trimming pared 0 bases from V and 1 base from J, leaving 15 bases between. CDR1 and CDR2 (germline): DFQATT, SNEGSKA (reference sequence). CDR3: CSARDLGRPLNYGYTF. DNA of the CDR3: TGCAGTGCTAGAGATCTCGGCAGACCACTTAACTATGGCTACACCTTC.